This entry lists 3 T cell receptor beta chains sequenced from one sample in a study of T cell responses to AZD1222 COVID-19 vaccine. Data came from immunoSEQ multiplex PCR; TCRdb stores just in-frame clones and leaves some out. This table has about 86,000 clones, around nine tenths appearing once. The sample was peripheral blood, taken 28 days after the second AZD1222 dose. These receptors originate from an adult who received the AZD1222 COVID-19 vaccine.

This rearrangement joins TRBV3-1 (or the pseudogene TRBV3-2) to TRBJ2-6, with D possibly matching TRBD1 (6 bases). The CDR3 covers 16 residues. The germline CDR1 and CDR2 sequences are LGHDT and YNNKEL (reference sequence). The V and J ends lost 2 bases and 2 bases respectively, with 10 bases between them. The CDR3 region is CASSQRYRAGANVLTF. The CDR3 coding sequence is TGTGCCAGCAGCCAAAGGTACAGGGCTGGGGCCAACGTCCTGACTTTC.

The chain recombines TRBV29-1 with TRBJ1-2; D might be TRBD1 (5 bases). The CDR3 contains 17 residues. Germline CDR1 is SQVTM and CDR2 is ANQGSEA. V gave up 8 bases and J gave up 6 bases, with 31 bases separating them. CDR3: CSTDFVMPLTAWNGYTF. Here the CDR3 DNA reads TGCAGCACCGATTTTGTGATGCCGTTGACAGCCTGGAATGGCTACACCTTC.

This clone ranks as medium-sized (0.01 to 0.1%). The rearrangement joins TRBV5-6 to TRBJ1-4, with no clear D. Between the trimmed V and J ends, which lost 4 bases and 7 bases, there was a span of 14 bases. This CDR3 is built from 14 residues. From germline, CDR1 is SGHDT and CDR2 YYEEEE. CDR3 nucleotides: TGTGCCAGCAGCGTGAGCGTATTGAGTGAAAAACTGTTTTTT. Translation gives CASSVSVLSEKLFF.